The entry below gives a single T cell receptor (beta chain) sequence along with its context. The sample originates from a study of blood T cell repertoires in COVID-19. Study details: COVID-19 samples from acute and convalescent phases originated in the United States, Italy and Spain. The cDNA or gDNA used as material had been derived from T cells, B-cell-depleted T cells, or PBMCs.

Original processing notes: Amplification of reference gene primers was used by the study to estimate nucleated cell counts. Assay used: immunoSEQ multiplex PCR; TCRdb lists only in-frame clones, some missing. V and J calls and clone size are copied from that table; D and trimming were computed from the DNA. Of a few hundred thousand clones listed, roughly 82% are singletons. CDR1 is DFQATT, CDR2 SNEGSKA, per germline (reference sequence). The CDR3 length is 10 residues. Deletions cut 7 bases from V and 5 bases from J, with 8 bases between. The V and J genes are TRBV20-1 and TRBJ2-5; D gene uncertain. The sequence derives from a woman aged 40-49 years who had recovered from COVID-19. The sequenced sample was peripheral blood. The CDR3 sequence: CSVWAETQYF. The CDR3 bases are TGCAGTGTTTGGGCCGAGACCCAGTACTTC.